This TCR beta chain appears in the sequencing data of a study of Ad26.COV2.S vaccination and SARS-CoV-2 variants. Turning to the study itself: Intramuscular Ad26.COV2.S doses were given once or twice, 56 days apart.

Only in-frame clones appear in the TCRdb table, and some are missing; sequencing was by immunoSEQ multiplex PCR. This table has about 370,000 clones, about 89% appearing once. Germline V gives CDR1 MNHEY, CDR2 SVGAGI. The J segment lost 5 bases and the V segment lost 10 bases, leaving 10 bases of the junction unmatched. This CDR3 spans 13 amino acids. Treatment specified: around 19 received Ad26.COV2.S at low or high dose, single or two shots; about 5 received placebo; per-sample allocation not given. Collection of the samples took place on day 63 after the first injection of vaccine or placebo. Built on an Ad26 vector, the vaccine expressed Wuhan-strain SARS-CoV-2 spike. Whole-study results and caveats: Marked by substantial breadth, spike-specific CD8+ and CD4+ T cell responses were reportedly seen after vaccination.

In regard to this clone: Its antigen is unidentified.

This chain joins TRBV6-5 and TRBJ1-1; TRBD1 matches 7 bases. The sample here was peripheral blood, taken in a trial of Ad26.COV2.S vaccine versus placebo. The receptor was derived from a person aged 18-65 years who received the Ad26.COV2.S COVID-19 vaccine or a placebo. The CDR3, as DNA: TGTGCCATCAGGGGGGGGGTCAGAACTGAAGCTTTCTTT. Its translation is CAIRGGVRTEAFF.